The TCR beta chain described here comes from a study of molecular identifiers for immune sequencing clone quantification. This clonotype was seen at least ten times. The authors gated naive CD8 T cells as CD8+CD4-CCR7+CD45RA+ for sorting. TCRdb analysed the PCR reads with MiXCR anew, one entry per CDR3 protein. This sample carries nearly 20,000 distinct CDR3 sequences, over 20% of them seen once, and the ten largest clones take 6% to 7%. This CDR3 has 13 residues. Trimming took off 7 bases at V and 7 bases at J, with 13 bases between the two ends. Looked up from germline, CDR1 is MNHEY and CDR2 is SVGEGT.

The chain uses TRBV6-2 or TRBV6-3 and TRBJ2-2; D possibly corresponds to TRBD1 (5 bases). The clonotype comes from a human donor in good health. Some libraries in this study had Jurkat cell RNA spiked in. The sequenced sample consisted of naive CD8+ T cells from blood, with Jurkat cell RNA spiked in. Subset defined: FACS-sorted CD8+CD4-CCR7+CD45RA+ naive T cells. CDR3 nucleotide sequence: TGTGCCAGCAAAGACAGATTAGTCGGGGAGCTGTTTTTT. Translation: CASKDRLVGELFF.